The 7 T cell receptor beta chains below come from one sample, sequenced in a study of glioma-infiltrating T cells. The iRepertoire nested amplicon-rescue multiplex PCR amplified TCR alpha and beta CDR3s from RNA. Each CDR3 protein is one row after TCRdb ran MiXCR on the multiplex PCR reads. The sample contains 300,000 to 450,000 distinct CDR3 sequences, 41% of which appear only once. Sequences were obtained from glioma tissue, nonneoplastic brain tissue, or PBMCs (not recorded which). These receptors all stem from a human donor with low-grade glioma or glioblastoma, undergoing nonglioma brain surgery, or in good health (not recorded which).

The rearrangement uses TRBV7-2 and TRBJ2-1, with TRBD2 matching over 7 bases. This CDR3 has 17 residues. Germline-derived CDR1 and CDR2 are SGHTA and FQGNSA. With 8 bases clipped from V and 2 bases from J, the junction kept 15 bases outside the gene matches. The CDR3 spells CASGRLAPPGPYNEQFF. CDR3 bases: TGTGCCAGCGGCCGACTAGCTCCCCCGGGTCCCTACAATGAGCAGTTCTTC. The complete variable domain, with remaining parts taken from reference TRBV7-2 and TRBJ2-1, reads GAGVSQSPSNKVTEKGKDVELRCDPISGHTALYWYRQSLGQGLEFLIYFQGNSAPDKSGLPSDRFSAERTGGSVSTLTIQRTQQEDSAVYLCASGRLAPPGPYNEQFFGPGTRLTVL.

This clonotype was found once. This may arise from a read error, as a much more abundant clone is one base away. CDR3 residues: CASSRTPSYYEQFF. The DNA of the CDR3 is TGTGCCAGCAGCCGTACCCCCAGCTACTACGAGCAGTTCTTC. The rearrangement uses TRBV27 and TRBJ2-1; D uncertain. Germline V gene data show CDR1 as MNHEY and CDR2 as SMNVEV (reference sequence). CDR3 length: 14 residues. The V end lost 6 bases, the J end lost 10 bases, and 19 bases lay between the germline ends.

This clonotype was seen just once. A much larger clone lies a single base off, so this may be a read error. The V call is TRBV19, the J call TRBJ1-1; D ambiguous. Germline V gene sequence: CDR1 LNHDA, CDR2 SQIVND (reference sequence). The CDR3 is 15 residues long. V was cut by 3 bases and J by 0 bases, with 11 bases left in between. The CDR3: CASSMHVTMNTEAFF. CDR3 sequence (DNA): TGTGCCAGTAGTATGCACGTGACTATGAACACTGAAGCTTTCTTT.

This clonotype was seen repeatedly, ten times or more. The V gene is TRBV6-6, the J gene TRBJ2-5, with 9 bases that match TRBD1. V was clipped by 2 bases and J by 1 base; unmatched bases: 2. This CDR3 comprises 15 residues. The germline V gene encodes CDR1 MNHNY and CDR2 SVGAGI (reference sequence). CDR3 sequence: CASSYDRGVQETQYF. CDR3 nucleotides: TGTGCCAGCAGTTACGACAGGGGGGTCCAAGAGACCCAGTACTTC.

Comment on this clonotype: Relative to the germline gene, one junction end is altered; a read error may explain this. V usage is TRBV20-1 and J usage is TRBJ2-7; D perhaps matches TRBD1 (5 bases). CDR1 is DFQATT, CDR2 SNEGSKA, per germline (reference sequence). The CDR3 is made up of 13 amino acids. The DNA of the CDR3 is TGCAGTGCTAGTCTGGGGCACTCCTACGAGCTGTACTTC. Its translation: CSASLGHSYELYF.

Only a few counts were recorded for this clonotype. This chain links TRBV2 with TRBJ1-2, with 7 bases matching TRBD1. Germline V gene data show CDR1 as SNHLY and CDR2 as FYNNEI. Trimming cost V 5 bases and J 5 bases; bases outside gene matches: 5. The CDR3 has 13 amino acids. The CDR3 coding sequence is TGTGCCAGCAGTCAAACAGGGGTTTATGGCTACACCTTC. It encodes CASSQTGVYGYTF.

This chain uses TRBV28 with TRBJ2-1, with D perhaps TRBD2 (5 bases). Germline assignment: CDR1 MDHEN and CDR2 SYDVKM. Trimming took off 2 bases at V and 10 bases at J, with 9 bases between the two ends. The CDR3 contains 12 residues. CDR3 amino acids: CASSLPGWEQFF. In DNA, the CDR3 is TGTGCCAGCAGTTTACCGGGATGGGAGCAGTTCTTC.